The source of this T cell receptor (beta chain) is a study of T cell responses to AZD1222 COVID-19 vaccine. General study results and limits: Researchers report vaccine-associated CD4 TCRs spanning spike, with dominance at 160-218 and 743-854. Donors skewed white British and female; clonal diversity was possibly underestimated. Per reports, nearly half of all spike-specific TCRs target regions that are unmutated in variants.

Repertoires were generated with immunoSEQ multiplex PCR, while TCRdb's copy carries only in-frame clones and drops some. The profile shows about 140,000 clones, more than 85% of them singletons. Concerning this clone: Its specificity is not known.

Germline loops: CDR1 SGHAT, CDR2 FQNNGV. This CDR3 spans 18 amino acids. Trimming left V 3 bases short and J 2 bases short, with 23 bases between. The source was peripheral blood, collected on day 0 of MenACWY control vaccination. The chain uses TRBV11-2 and TRBJ2-7; D ambiguous. The clonotype was recovered from an adult in good health. DNA of the CDR3: TGTGCCAGCAGCTTGGATCGAATGCCCACCATAATTCCCTACGAGCAGTACTTC. This gives the protein CASSLDRMPTIIPYEQYF.